The T cell receptor (beta chain) under discussion was sequenced for a study of shared T cell receptors in the human thymus. The J segment lost 2 bases and the V segment lost 5 bases, leaving 5 bases of the junction unmatched. The CDR3 contains 15 residues. The germline CDR1 and CDR2 sequences are MDHEN and SYDVKM. Method: immunoSEQ multiplex PCR; TCRdb's copy keeps in-frame clones and lacks some. Of just under 550,000 clones in the sample, approximately 80% were seen once. Another study also made use of these data, one on human thymus T cells. From that paper: Resections that were taken during corrective heart surgery supplied the thymus tissue. There appeared to be biased usage of V and J genes in thymic and blood repertoires. Highly overlapping thymic repertoires among unrelated individuals were reported in related research.

The genes are TRBV28 and TRBJ2-7; 11 bases align to TRBD2. The source material was thymocytes. The clonotype originates from a boy less than two years old with a congenital heart defect. CDR3 sequence: CASSRSGRAPYEQYF. Written as DNA, the CDR3 is TGTGCCAGCAGTCGTAGCGGGAGGGCCCCCTACGAGCAGTACTTC.